This T cell receptor (beta chain) was profiled in a study of T cell changes during pregnancy in multiple sclerosis. The assay was immunoSEQ multiplex PCR, and TCRdb's table has in-frame clones only and misses some. The repertoire has some 60,000 clones, just under 90% of them found once; the top ten carry about 5.2%. V lost 0 bases to trimming and J lost 4 bases, with 7 bases between them. CDR1 is SGDLS and CDR2 is YYNGEE in the germline V gene. This CDR3 is 14 amino acids long. The sequencing sample was made of peripheral blood from another person, used as feeder cells. The gene calls are TRBV9 and TRBJ1-4, with a possible D match to TRBD1 (5 bases). This receptor was taken from a human donor whose cells served as feeder cells for cultures in a pregnancy study. This CDR3 is CASSVARDNEKLFF. In DNA, the CDR3 is TGTGCCAGCAGCGTAGCCAGGGATAATGAAAAACTGTTTTTT.